The 2 T cell receptor beta chains below come from one sample, sequenced in a study of T cell repertoires in aging, cancer and after chemotherapy. A mixed TRB-A/B primer pool amplified rearranged TRB by multiplex touch-down PCR. Via MiXCR, TCRdb re-called the multiplex PCR reads, giving one row per CDR3 protein. The data show about 9,400 distinct CDR3 sequences, with roughly two fifths seen just once and around 3.3% held by the top ten. TCR beta rearrangements were amplified from peripheral blood genomic DNA. Sequencing used blood. The receptors were sampled from a human donor in good health.

This clonotype was picked up a small number of times. The chain couples TRBV6-5 to TRBJ1-1; TRBD1 might be the D (5 bases). CDR3 length: 13 residues. Trimming cost V 0 bases and J 4 bases, with 6 bases left between them. The germline V gene encodes CDR1 MNHEY and CDR2 SVGAGI. CDR3 DNA sequence: TGTGCCAGCAGTTACTCGGGGGGCACTGAAGCTTTCTTT. Translating gives CASSYSGGTEAFF.

The CDR3 coding sequence is TGTGCCAGCAGCAGCAGGGGGAACGAGCAGTACTTC. Encoded protein: CASSSRGNEQYF. The chain uses TRBV5-6 and TRBJ2-7; 7 positions agree with TRBD1. Germline trimming cut 4 bases from V and 5 bases from J; bases unmatched to any gene: 3. Germline CDR1 reads SGHDT; CDR2 reads YYEEEE. The length of the CDR3 is 12 residues.